The rows below give T cell receptor beta chains drawn from one sample of a study of blood T cell repertoires in COVID-19. Only in-frame clones appear in the TCRdb table, and some are missing; sequencing was by immunoSEQ multiplex PCR. The data show about 200,000 clones, approximately 83% seen once. Sequenced input: peripheral blood. These TCRs come from a man in his 60s with acute or convalescent COVID-19. The CDR3 runs from the conserved cysteine through the conserved F or W. Each record gives: clone size, V gene, CDR3 length, D gene, J gene, CDR3 DNA, CDR3 protein. The D gene is left open where the match is weak. The size of a clone is reported for some rows only, either as once, few or many, or as a class for expanded clones.

abundance: .; v_gene: TRBV9; len: 13; d_gene: .; j_gene: TRBJ1-4; CDR3nt: TGTGCCAGCAGCGAAGCCATTAATGAAAAACTGTTTTTT; CDR3aa: CASSEAINEKLFF
abundance: .; v_gene: TRBV15; len: 16; d_gene: .; j_gene: TRBJ2-2; CDR3nt: TGTGCCACCAGCAGAGATAGTCTAGCGAGGACCGGGGAGCTGTTTTTT; CDR3aa: CATSRDSLARTGELFF
abundance: .; v_gene: TRBV7-8; len: 12; d_gene: .; j_gene: TRBJ1-5; CDR3nt: TGTGCCAGCAGCCGCGCGGGAAAGCCCCAGCATTTT; CDR3aa: CASSRAGKPQHF
abundance: .; v_gene: TRBV11-2; len: 14; d_gene: .; j_gene: TRBJ1-1; CDR3nt: TGTGCCAGCAGCTTCTGGGGGGGAAAGACTGAAGCTTTCTTT; CDR3aa: CASSFWGGKTEAFF
abundance: .; v_gene: TRBV7-2; len: 16; d_gene: .; j_gene: TRBJ2-3; CDR3nt: TGTGCCAGCAGCGGCCGGCTAGCTAGTGGTTCGGATACGCAGTATTTT; CDR3aa: CASSGRLASGSDTQYF
abundance: .; v_gene: TRBV6-6; len: 15; d_gene: TRBD1; j_gene: TRBJ1-1; CDR3nt: TGTGCCAGCAGTTACGGACAGGGAGTAAGGACTGAAGCTTTCTTT; CDR3aa: CASSYGQGVRTEAFF
abundance: .; v_gene: TRBV10-3; len: 16; d_gene: TRBD2; j_gene: TRBJ2-3; CDR3nt: TGTGCCATCAGTTCGGCGGGAGGGAGGCAAACAGATACGCAGTATTTT; CDR3aa: CAISSAGGRQTDTQYF
abundance: .; v_gene: TRBV5-6; len: 14; d_gene: .; j_gene: TRBJ1-4; CDR3nt: TGTGCCAGCAGCTCGTTGAATACAGGGGAAAAACTGTTTTTT; CDR3aa: CASSSLNTGEKLFF
abundance: .; v_gene: TRBV5-1; len: 16; d_gene: TRBD2; j_gene: TRBJ2-7; CDR3nt: TGCGCCAGCAGCTTGCTTAGCGGGAGAGGGGCCTACGAGCAGTACTTC; CDR3aa: CASSLLSGRGAYEQYF
abundance: .; v_gene: TRBV29-1; len: 11; d_gene: .; j_gene: TRBJ1-2; CDR3nt: TGCAGCGGAAGCCAGGGGCCCGACTACACCTTC; CDR3aa: CSGSQGPDYTF
abundance: .; v_gene: TRBV27; len: 19; d_gene: TRBD2; j_gene: TRBJ2-7; CDR3nt: TGTGCCAGCAGTTCCATGGCGACTAGCGGGAGGGCCGTGAGCTACGAGCAGTACTTC; CDR3aa: CASSSMATSGRAVSYEQYF
abundance: few; v_gene: TRBV2; len: 15; d_gene: .; j_gene: TRBJ1-1; CDR3nt: TGTGCCAGCAGTGAGGGGGCCTCTCAGGGGACTGAAGCTTTCTTT; CDR3aa: CASSEGASQGTEAFF
abundance: .; v_gene: TRBV19; len: 13; d_gene: TRBD2; j_gene: TRBJ2-1; CDR3nt: TGTGCCACTTCCGGGACTAGCAACAATCAGCAGTTCTTC; CDR3aa: CATSGTSNNQQFF
abundance: .; v_gene: TRBV11-2; len: 15; d_gene: .; j_gene: TRBJ1-4; CDR3nt: TGTGCCAGCAGCATACGGGGGGTGGGAAGGGAAAAACTGTTTTTT; CDR3aa: CASSIRGVGREKLFF
abundance: .; v_gene: TRBV15; len: 18; d_gene: TRBD2; j_gene: TRBJ2-1; CDR3nt: TGTGCCACCAGCAACGCAAGACAGACTAGCGGGAGGCGTAATGAGCAGTTCTTC; CDR3aa: CATSNARQTSGRRNEQFF
abundance: .; v_gene: TRBV27; len: 13; d_gene: .; j_gene: TRBJ1-2; CDR3nt: TGTGCCAGCAGTTTCCGAGGGCTCGGTGGCTACACCTTC; CDR3aa: CASSFRGLGGYTF
abundance: .; v_gene: TRBV7-7; len: 14; d_gene: TRBD2; j_gene: TRBJ2-1; CDR3nt: TGTGCTAGCAGCTTGGGGGGGGTCTACAATGAGCAGTTCTTC; CDR3aa: CASSLGGVYNEQFF
abundance: .; v_gene: TRBV5-1; len: 17; d_gene: TRBD2; j_gene: TRBJ2-3; CDR3nt: TGCGCCAGCAGCTCTTTGGGACTAGCGGGAGGGCCCGATACGCAGTATTTT; CDR3aa: CASSSLGLAGGPDTQYF
abundance: .; v_gene: TRBV10-3; len: 12; d_gene: .; j_gene: TRBJ2-2; CDR3nt: TGTGCCATCACCTCTAACACCGGGGAGCTGTTTTTT; CDR3aa: CAITSNTGELFF
abundance: .; v_gene: TRBV9; len: 15; d_gene: .; j_gene: TRBJ2-7; CDR3nt: TGTGCCAGCAGCAAGGACAGCGGAACCTCCTACGAGCAGTACTTC; CDR3aa: CASSKDSGTSYEQYF